The subject of this entry is one T cell receptor (beta chain). The germline V gene has CDR1 LNHDA and CDR2 SQIVND (reference sequence). This CDR3 region has 15 residues. V was pared by 2 bases and J by 5 bases, with 12 bases between. The data were taken from a study of blood T cell repertoires in COVID-19. About the study: Sources were T cells, B-cell-depleted T cells, or PBMCs; the material itself was cDNA or gDNA.

In the source study's methods: Estimated nucleated cell counts came from reference gene primer amplification. TCRdb's copy holds only in-frame clones and misses some; the assay was immunoSEQ multiplex PCR. That table gives V, J and clone size, and the DNA gave D and trimming. The data show 110,000 or so clones, under 90% seen once. The clonotype comes from an older man with acute or convalescent COVID-19. What was sequenced was peripheral blood. The V gene is TRBV19, the J gene TRBJ2-2; D is perhaps TRBD2 (5 bases). The DNA for the CDR3 is TGTGCCAGTAGTATACCAACCCGGGGAACCGGGGAGCTGTTTTTT. Amino acids: CASSIPTRGTGELFF.